Below, 17 T cell receptor beta chains from the same sample are listed, as sequenced in a study of blood T cell repertoires in COVID-19. Profiled with immunoSEQ multiplex PCR; TCRdb holds only in-frame clones, not every one. The data contain around 300,000 clones, around 90% of them seen just once; the ten biggest clones take up 6% to 8%. Source material: peripheral blood. Source of these receptors: a woman between 45 and 65 years old with COVID-19, enrolled during active disease.

The rearrangement joins TRBV12-3 or TRBV12-4 to TRBJ1-2, with D perhaps TRBD1 (5 bases). The CDR3 covers 11 residues. V lost 6 bases, J lost 7 bases, and 9 bases lay in between. This CDR3 reads CASSRGGGYTF. In nucleotides, the CDR3 is TGTGCCAGCAGCCGGGGGGGTGGCTACACCTTC.

The chain recombines TRBV18 with TRBJ2-1; 10 positions match TRBD2. Germline trimming cut 1 base from V and 8 bases from J; bases unmatched to any gene: 11. In germline, CDR1 is KGHSH, CDR2 LQKENI. There are 17 residues in the CDR3. This chain's CDR3 is CASSPLRASGRGDEQFF. The CDR3 DNA is TGTGCCAGCTCACCACTTAGGGCTAGCGGGAGAGGAGATGAGCAGTTCTTC.

This clone showed up just a few times. The chain carries TRBV5-1 and TRBJ2-1, with a weak D call TRBD2 (6 bases). The CDR3 loop spans 14 amino acids. Germline V CDR1 and CDR2: SGHRS, YFSETQ. Between the trimmed V and J ends, which lost 4 bases and 5 bases, there was a span of 13 bases. The CDR3 DNA reads as TGCGCCAGCAGCCCGGGGACTGGGAACAATGAGCAGTTCTTC. Amino acids: CASSPGTGNNEQFF.

The V and J genes are TRBV9 and TRBJ2-7, with TRBD2 identical over 9 bases. This CDR3 has 15 residues. V lost 3 bases to trimming and J lost 0 bases; unmatched junction nucleotides: 4. CDR1 is SGDLS, CDR2 YYNGEE, per germline. The CDR3 here is CASSANSGGSYEQYF. CDR3 coding DNA: TGTGCCAGCAGCGCTAATAGCGGGGGCTCCTACGAGCAGTACTTC.

The chain joins TRBV5-5 to TRBJ2-3; no definite D call. The CDR3 consists of 12 residues. Germline CDR1 is SGHKS and CDR2 is YYEKEE (reference sequence). Between the trimmed V and J ends, which lost 4 bases and 6 bases, there was a span of 9 bases. The CDR3: CASSKNGDTQYF. As DNA, the CDR3 is TGTGCCAGCAGCAAAAACGGGGATACGCAGTATTTT. Full variable domain (rest looked up from reference TRBV5-5 and TRBJ2-3): DAGVTQSPTHLIKTRGQQVTLRCSPISGHKSVSWYQQVLGQGPQFIFQYYEKEERGRGNFPDRFSARQFPNYSSELNVNALLLGDSALYLCASSKNGDTQYFGPGTRLTVL.

CDR3 sequence reads: CSASQGGGFAEAFF. CDR3 coding DNA: TGCAGTGCTAGTCAGGGCGGTGGTTTCGCTGAAGCTTTCTTT. The chain employs TRBV20-1 and TRBJ1-1; TRBD1 is a possible D gene (5 bases). Germline V gives CDR1 DFQATT, CDR2 SNEGSKA (reference sequence). With 3 bases removed from V and 6 bases from J, the gap between germline ends came to 17 bases. The CDR3 has 14 residues.

The chain uses TRBV19 and TRBJ1-2; D is perhaps TRBD1 (5 bases). Trimming removed 8 bases at V and 4 bases at J, with 17 bases between. This CDR3 comprises 14 residues. Germline CDR1 reads LNHDA; CDR2 reads SQIVND (reference sequence). CDR3 residues: CASGADRNVYGYTF. The CDR3 DNA is TGTGCCAGTGGGGCGGACCGGAACGTCTATGGCTACACCTTC.

The sample holds one count of this clone. V and J are TRBV19 and TRBJ1-6; D might be TRBD1 (5 bases). Trimming took off 9 bases at V and 3 bases at J, with 9 bases between the two ends. The CDR3 runs to 13 residues. Germline CDR1 reads LNHDA; CDR2 reads SQIVND (reference sequence). CDR3: CASAQDYNSPLHF. In DNA form, the CDR3 reads TGTGCCAGCGCACAGGACTATAATTCACCCCTCCACTTT. The full variable domain, rest sourced from reference TRBV19 and TRBJ1-6, is DGGITQSPKYLFRKEGQNVTLSCEQNLNHDAMYWYRQDPGQGLRLIYYSQIVNDFQKGDIAEGYSVSREKKESFPLTVTSAQKNPTAFYLCASAQDYNSPLHFGNGTRLTVT.

The V gene is TRBV7-9, the J gene TRBJ2-3; 10 positions match TRBD2. Germline V CDR1 and CDR2: SEHNR, FQNEAQ (reference sequence). The trim removed 4 bases at V and 3 bases at J, leaving 10 bases unmatched. This CDR3 has 17 amino acids. The CDR3 spells CASSSPRAGGPTDTQYF. CDR3 DNA: TGTGCCAGCAGCTCCCCCCGAGCGGGAGGGCCGACAGATACGCAGTATTTT.

This sequence joins TRBV3-1 (or the pseudogene TRBV3-2) and TRBJ2-7, with a possible D match to TRBD1 (5 bases). The CDR3 has 15 amino acids. The germline V gene encodes CDR1 LGHDT and CDR2 YNNKEL (reference sequence). Between the trimmed V and J ends, which lost 1 base and 1 base, there was a span of 11 bases. The CDR3 loop is CASSQVRTQSYEQYF. CDR3 in DNA: TGTGCCAGCAGCCAAGTTCGGACACAATCCTACGAGCAGTACTTC.

This rearrangement joins TRBV6-2 or TRBV6-3 to TRBJ1-2; 10 bases match TRBD1. The CDR3 is 14 residues long. Losses at the gene ends were 5 bases for V and 6 bases for J; bases not matched to a gene: 6. Germline loops: CDR1 MNHEY, CDR2 SVGEGT. The CDR3 region is CASSPRDRGHGYTF. CDR3 bases: TGTGCCAGCAGTCCCCGGGACAGGGGCCATGGCTACACCTTC.

The chain couples TRBV9 to TRBJ2-3; 11 bases are shared with TRBD2. Germline values: CDR1 SGDLS, CDR2 YYNGEE. Trimming cost V 0 bases and J 4 bases; bases outside gene matches: 7. This CDR3 has 17 amino acids. This CDR3 is CASSVALAGGRADTQYF. The CDR3 DNA reads TGTGCCAGCAGCGTAGCTCTAGCGGGAGGCAGGGCAGATACGCAGTATTTT.

This rearrangement joins TRBV19 to TRBJ2-1, with a weak D call TRBD2 (6 bases). The CDR3 sequence is 15 residues long. Per germline, CDR1 LNHDA and CDR2 SQIVND (reference sequence). Trimming left V 5 bases short and J 0 bases short, with 11 bases between. CDR3 in amino acids: CASSLASSSYNEQFF. CDR3 nucleotides: TGTGCCAGTAGTCTAGCGTCTAGCTCCTACAATGAGCAGTTCTTC.

The rearrangement joins TRBV18 to TRBJ2-2; D ambiguous. Germline CDR1 KGHSH, CDR2 LQKENI. This CDR3 contains 16 residues. Trimming removed 3 bases from V and 1 base from J, with 12 bases in between. The CDR3 bases are TGTGCCAGCTCACCCCCCCGGCCAGGGAACACCGGGGAGCTGTTTTTT. This sequence encodes CASSPPRPGNTGELFF.

This clone has just one count. The gene calls are TRBV19 and TRBJ2-7; 7 bases line up with TRBD1. Trimming removed 9 bases from V and 5 bases from J; junction bases left unmatched: 13. Germline V gives CDR1 LNHDA, CDR2 SQIVND (reference sequence). The CDR3 totals 14 residues. This CDR3 reads CASSPTGSSHEQYF. CDR3 DNA: TGTGCCAGCTCCCCGACAGGGTCTTCCCACGAGCAGTACTTC.

This chain uses TRBV7-3 with TRBJ2-1; 8 nucleotides match TRBD2. Germline assignment: CDR1 SGHTA and CDR2 FQGTGA. V shed 1 base, J shed 9 bases, and the junction held 8 bases outside the gene matches. The CDR3 length is 15 residues. The CDR3 nucleotides read TGTGCCAGCAGCTTAAATACGGGAGGGCCGACTGAGCAGTTCTTC. This sequence encodes CASSLNTGGPTEQFF.

The chain is built from TRBV21-1 and TRBJ1-2; TRBD1, the table's D call, lacks a check against the DNA. TRBV21-1 is shown as a pseudogene. The CDR3 sequence is 13 residues long. The CDR3 DNA sequence: TGTGCCAGCAGGGACAAGGGCGTCTATGGCTACACCTTC. The encoded protein is CASRDKGVYGYTF.